The subject of this entry is one T cell receptor (beta chain). What it recognizes is unknown. Original handling: Owing to the provision of junction-only sequences devoid of quality scores by immunoSEQ, filtering differed. The protocol was immunoSEQ multiplex PCR, while the TCRdb copy is restricted to in-frame clones and leaves out a portion. V, J and clone size derive from that table, while D and trimming were established from the DNA sequence. Here the sample spans approximately 2.3 million clones, more than 85% being singletons. These data originate in a study of shared clonotypes between healthy human individuals. General study results and limits: Limited genetic and exposure-history diversity came from having few donors. Naive CD4 clonotypes overlapped across a handful of donors at 4.5% to 5.5%. Rarefaction indicated that sorted-subset sequencing remained incomplete although depth was large.

The receptor's source is a man in his late teens or twenties in good health. Some clones in this sample may be carry-over from other donors' samples. Specimen: naive CD4+ T cells from PBMCs. Indicated subset: CD45RA+ positively selected.

DNA for the CDR3: TGTGCCAGCAGGGTTAGCGGTTCCTACGAGCAGTACTTC. Translating it yields CASRVSGSYEQYF. The chain uses TRBV27 and TRBJ2-7, with D maybe TRBD2 (6 bases). CDR1 MNHEY and CDR2 SMNVEV come from the germline V gene (reference sequence). The CDR3 extends over 13 amino acids. V was clipped by 6 bases and J by 1 base, with 10 bases between them.